The 4 T cell receptor beta chains below all came from one sample that was sequenced in a study of human T cells and chemical hapten exposure. TCRdb redid the calling of the RACE reads with MiXCR, one entry per CDR3 protein. In the table there are some 300,000 distinct CDR3 sequences, around 5% of which are singletons. The time point was: pre-sensitization, week 0. Treatment given: therapeutic diphenylcyclopropenone sensitization with weekly scalp DPC. The starting material was whole blood, obtained in connection with sensitization to the hapten diphenylcyclopropenone (DPC). Receptors originate from a woman between 18 and 30 years old with alopecia areata. Some clones in this sample may be carry-over from other donors' samples.

V is TRBV7-2 and J is TRBJ1-6, with D possibly TRBD1 on 6 matching bases. Germline assignment: CDR1 SGHTA and CDR2 FQGNSA. Deletions cut 2 bases from V and 10 bases from J, with 12 bases between. The CDR3 extends over 14 amino acids. The CDR3 coding sequence is TGTGCCAGCAGCTTAAGGGCAGGGGAATCACCCCTCCACTTT. This translates into CASSLRAGESPLHF.

V is TRBV12-5 and J is TRBJ2-3, with 7 bases fitting TRBD2. The germline gives CDR1 LGHNT, CDR2 FRNRAP. Germline trimming cut 5 bases from V and 4 bases from J; bases unmatched to any gene: 3. There are 13 residues in the CDR3. CDR3 coding DNA: TGTGCTAGTGGTGTGACTAGCTCAGATACGCAGTATTTT. Translating it yields CASGVTSSDTQYF.

This clonotype came up many times. The chain employs TRBV5-1 and TRBJ1-1, with TRBD1 identical over 7 bases. CDR3 length equals 14 residues. V dropped 2 bases and J dropped 2; count of bases not matched to a gene: 3. Germline V gene lookup returns CDR1 SGHRS and CDR2 YFSETQ. As DNA, the CDR3 is TGCGCCAGCAGCTTTGGGGACAGAAACACTGAAGCTTTCTTT. This encodes CASSFGDRNTEAFF. Based on the CDR3 plus reference TRBV5-1 and TRBJ1-1, the full variable domain is KAGVTQTPRYLIKTRGQQVTLSCSPISGHRSVSWYQQTPGQGLQFLFEYFSETQRNKGNFPGRFSGRQFSNSRSEMNVSTLELGDSALYLCASSFGDRNTEAFFGQGTRLTVV.

The chain combines TRBV20-1 with TRBJ2-7; either TRBD1 or TRBD2 may fit D (5 bases each). Trimming stripped 4 bases from V and 2 bases from J, with 12 bases between. The CDR3 totals 13 residues. The germline gives CDR1 DFQATT, CDR2 SNEGSKA (reference sequence). CDR3 bases: TGCAGTGCTAACCGGGACCCGCCCTACGAGCAGTACTTC. This translates into CSANRDPPYEQYF.